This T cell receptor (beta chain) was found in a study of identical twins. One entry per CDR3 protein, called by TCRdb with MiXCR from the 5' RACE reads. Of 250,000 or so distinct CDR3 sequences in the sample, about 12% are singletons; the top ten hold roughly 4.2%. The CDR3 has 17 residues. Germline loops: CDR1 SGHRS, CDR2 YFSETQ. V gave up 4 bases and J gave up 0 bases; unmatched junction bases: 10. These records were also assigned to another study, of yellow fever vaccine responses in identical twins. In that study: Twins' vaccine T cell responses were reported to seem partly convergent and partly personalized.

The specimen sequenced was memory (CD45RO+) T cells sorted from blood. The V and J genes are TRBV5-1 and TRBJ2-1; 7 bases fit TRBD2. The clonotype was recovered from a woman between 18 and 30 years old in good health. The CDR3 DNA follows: TGCGCCAGCAGCGCCTTCGACCGGGACTACTCCTACAATGAGCAGTTCTTC. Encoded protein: CASSAFDRDYSYNEQFF.